This T cell receptor (beta chain) derives from a study of blood T cell repertoires in COVID-19. In the study overall: The origin of the acute and convalescent COVID-19 samples was the United States, Italy and Spain. The cDNA or gDNA used as material had been derived from T cells, B-cell-depleted T cells, or PBMCs.

Trimming shortened V by 3 bases and J by 4 bases, and 9 bases separated the two germline ends. Germline V gives CDR1 WNHNN, CDR2 SYGVQD (reference sequence). The CDR3 runs to 13 residues. This clone was seen more than once but under ten times. Authors' data handling: Estimates of nucleated cell counts were drawn from the amplification of reference gene primers. The assay was immunoSEQ multiplex PCR, and TCRdb's table has in-frame clones only and misses some. V and J calls and clone size are given by that table; D and trimming were obtained from the DNA. The sample shows 130,000 to 150,000 clones, approximately 88% of them seen only once.

This clonotype was obtained from a man between 65 and 85 years old with acute or convalescent COVID-19. Source material: peripheral blood. This chain connects TRBV10-1 to TRBJ1-2, with TRBD1 as a possible D gene (6 bases). CDR3 DNA: TGCGCCAGCAGTGAAGGACAGTCCTATGGCTACACCTTC. It codes for CASSEGQSYGYTF.